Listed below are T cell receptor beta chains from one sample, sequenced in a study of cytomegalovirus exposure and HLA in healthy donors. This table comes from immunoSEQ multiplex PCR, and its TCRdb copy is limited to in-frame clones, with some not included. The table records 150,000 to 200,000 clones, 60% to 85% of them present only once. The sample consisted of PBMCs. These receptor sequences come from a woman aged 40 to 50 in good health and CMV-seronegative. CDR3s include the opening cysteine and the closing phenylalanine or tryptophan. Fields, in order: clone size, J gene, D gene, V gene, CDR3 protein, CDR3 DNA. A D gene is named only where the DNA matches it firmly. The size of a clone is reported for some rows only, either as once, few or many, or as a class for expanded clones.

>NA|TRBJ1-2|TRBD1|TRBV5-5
CASSLVGRPGGTNYGYTF
TGTGCCAGCAGCTTGGTAGGACGGCCAGGGGGGACTAACTATGGCTACACCTTC
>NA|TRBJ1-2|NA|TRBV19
CASSGQFYGYTF
TGTGCCAGTAGTGGACAGTTCTATGGCTACACCTTC
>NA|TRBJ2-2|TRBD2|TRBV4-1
CASSQESLLAGLTGELFF
TGCGCCAGCAGCCAAGAAAGTCTGCTAGCGGGGCTCACCGGGGAGCTGTTTTTT
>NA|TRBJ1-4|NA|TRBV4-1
CASSRQSTNEKLFF
TGCGCCAGCAGCCGGCAGTCAACTAATGAAAAACTGTTTTTT
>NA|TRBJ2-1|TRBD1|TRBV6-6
CASSLTGGLNNEQFF
TGTGCCAGCAGCTTGACAGGGGGCCTTAACAATGAGCAGTTCTTC
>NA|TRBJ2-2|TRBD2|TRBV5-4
CASSNGGAYTGELFF
TGTGCCAGCAGCAACGGGGGGGCCTACACCGGGGAGCTGTTTTTT
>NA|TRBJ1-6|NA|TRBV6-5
CASSYETGTYNSPLHF
TGTGCCAGCAGTTACGAAACGGGTACCTATAATTCACCCCTCCACTTT
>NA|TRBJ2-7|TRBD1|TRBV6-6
CASTQTGPYEQYF
TGTGCCAGCACCCAGACAGGGCCATACGAGCAGTACTTC
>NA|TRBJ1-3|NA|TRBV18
CASSPPEVPGNTIYF
TGTGCCAGCTCACCACCGGAGGTGCCTGGAAACACCATATATTTT
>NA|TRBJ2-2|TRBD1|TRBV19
CASYRDRGQVRGTGELFF
TGTGCCAGCTACCGGGACAGGGGGCAAGTAAGGGGCACCGGGGAGCTGTTTTTT
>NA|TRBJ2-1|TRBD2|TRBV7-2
CASSLDGTSAHNEQFF
TGTGCCAGCAGCTTAGACGGGACTAGTGCCCACAATGAGCAGTTCTTC
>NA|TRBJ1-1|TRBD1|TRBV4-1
CASSLYSPGTGSTPVTFF
TGCGCCAGCAGCCTATACTCGCCCGGGACAGGGTCAACCCCTGTGACTTTCTTT
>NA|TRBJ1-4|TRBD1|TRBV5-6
CASSAILDREDATNEKLFF
TGTGCCAGCAGCGCTATCCTGGACAGGGAAGATGCAACTAATGAAAAACTGTTTTTT
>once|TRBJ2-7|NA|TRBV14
CASSQGQTGEQYF
TGTGCCAGCAGCCAGGGGCAGACGGGTGAGCAGTACTTC
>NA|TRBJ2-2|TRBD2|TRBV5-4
CASRRGLGGGNTGELFF
TGTGCCAGCAGGCGGGGGTTGGGCGGGGGAAACACCGGGGAGCTGTTTTTT
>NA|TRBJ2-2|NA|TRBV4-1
CASSQEKGLIPSKGGELFF
TGCGCCAGCAGCCAAGAAAAGGGGCTGATACCCTCGAAAGGCGGGGAGCTGTTTTTT
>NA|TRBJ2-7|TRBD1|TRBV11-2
CASSRDRAYGQYF
TGTGCCAGCAGTCGAGACAGGGCCTACGGGCAGTACTTC
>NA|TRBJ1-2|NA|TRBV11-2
CASSLGGEGYGYTF
TGTGCCAGCAGCTTGGGCGGGGAGGGCTATGGCTACACCTTC
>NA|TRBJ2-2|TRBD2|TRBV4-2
CASSHGGGENTGELFF
TGTGCCAGCAGCCACGGCGGGGGAGAGAACACCGGGGAGCTGTTTTTT
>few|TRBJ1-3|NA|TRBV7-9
CASSRQGLRAGNTIYF
TGTGCCAGCAGCCGGCAGGGGTTAAGAGCTGGAAACACCATATATTTT
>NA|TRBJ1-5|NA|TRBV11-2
CASSWGGSNQPQHF
TGTGCCAGCAGCTGGGGGGGGAGCAATCAGCCCCAGCATTTT
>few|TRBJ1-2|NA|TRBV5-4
CASSSPGDYSYGYTF
TGTGCCAGCAGCTCTCCAGGGGATTACTCCTATGGCTACACCTTC
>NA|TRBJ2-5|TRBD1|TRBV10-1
CASSEFRQGETQYF
TGCGCCAGCAGTGAGTTTAGACAGGGCGAGACCCAGTACTTC
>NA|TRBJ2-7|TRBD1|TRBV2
CASSMDRVPSYEQYF
TGTGCCAGCAGCATGGACAGGGTCCCGAGCTACGAGCAGTACTTC
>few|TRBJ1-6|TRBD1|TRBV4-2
CASSQDRDRGPTPLHF
TGTGCCAGCAGCCAAGATCGGGACAGGGGTCCTACACCCCTCCACTTT
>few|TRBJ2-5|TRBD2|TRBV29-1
CSVRLAGETQYF
TGCAGCGTTAGGCTAGCGGGGGAGACCCAGTACTTC